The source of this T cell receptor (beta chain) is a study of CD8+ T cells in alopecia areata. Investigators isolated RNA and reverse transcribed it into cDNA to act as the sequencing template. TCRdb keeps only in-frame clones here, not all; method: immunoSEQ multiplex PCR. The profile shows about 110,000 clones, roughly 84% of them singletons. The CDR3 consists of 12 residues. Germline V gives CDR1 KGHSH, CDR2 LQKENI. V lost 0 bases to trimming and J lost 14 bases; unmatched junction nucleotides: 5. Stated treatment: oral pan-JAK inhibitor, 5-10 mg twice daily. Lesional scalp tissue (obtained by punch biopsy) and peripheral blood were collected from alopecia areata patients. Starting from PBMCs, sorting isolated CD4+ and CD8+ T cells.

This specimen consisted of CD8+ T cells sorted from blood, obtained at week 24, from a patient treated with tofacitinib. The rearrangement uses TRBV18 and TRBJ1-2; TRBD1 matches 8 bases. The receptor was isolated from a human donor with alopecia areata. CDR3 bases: TGTGCCAGCTCACCACCCACAGGGGGTAAAACCTTC. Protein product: CASSPPTGGKTF. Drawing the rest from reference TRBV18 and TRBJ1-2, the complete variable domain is NAGVMQNPRHLVRRRGQEARLRCSPMKGHSHVYWYRQLPEEGLKFMVYLQKENIIDESGMPKERFSAEFPKEGPSILRIQQVVRGDSAAYFCASSPPTGGKTFGSGTRLTVV.